A single sample is the source of the 31 T cell receptor beta chains below, sequenced in a study of T cell responses to AZD1222 COVID-19 vaccine. Assay: immunoSEQ multiplex PCR; the TCRdb copy retains only in-frame clones and omits some. The top ten hold roughly 2.7% of the sample, which has some 110,000 clones, 88% seen once. Sequencing used peripheral blood, obtained on day 0 of AZD1222 vaccination. The receptors originated from an adult in good health.

The J gene is TRBJ1-1, the V gene TRBV5-1, with D perhaps matching TRBD1 (5 bases). Deletions cut 4 bases from V and 1 base from J, with 17 bases between. CDR3 length: 16 residues. Germline CDR1 SGHRS, CDR2 YFSETQ. CDR3 amino acids: CASSQGIRDRNTEAFF. CDR3 nucleotides: TGCGCCAGCAGCCAGGGAATCCGAGATCGGAACACTGAAGCTTTCTTT.

This chain uses TRBV28 with TRBJ1-6; D ambiguous. Trimming shortened V by 3 bases and J by 9 bases, and 6 bases separated the two germline ends. The CDR3 is made up of 12 amino acids. The V gene's germline CDR1 is MDHEN and CDR2 SYDVKM. DNA of the CDR3: TGTGCCAGCAGTTTCCGGGGTTCACCCCTCCACTTT. Encoded protein: CASSFRGSPLHF.

V is TRBV2 and J is TRBJ2-7; 7 positions agree with TRBD1. Germline V CDR1 and CDR2: SNHLY, FYNNEI. V lost 8 bases and J lost 6; bases outside the gene matches: 13. There are 14 residues in the CDR3. CDR3 residues: CASLGGDRAGEQYF. Here the CDR3 DNA reads TGTGCCAGCCTAGGGGGAGACAGGGCCGGCGAGCAGTACTTC.

The rearrangement joins TRBV25-1 to TRBJ1-5; weak D call: TRBD1 (5 bases). From germline, CDR1 is MGHDK and CDR2 SYGVNS. There are 13 residues in the CDR3. The V end was cut by 5 bases, the J end by 9 bases, with 14 bases between. The CDR3 coding sequence is TGTGCCAGCAGTCCCCTCGACAGCGGGCCCCAGCATTTT. Translation: CASSPLDSGPQHF.

The V call is TRBV18, the J call TRBJ2-3, with a possible D match to TRBD1 (6 bases). Germline CDR1 is KGHSH and CDR2 is LQKENI. V was shortened by 6 bases and J by 4 bases, with 14 bases between the two germline ends. The CDR3 consists of 14 residues. CDR3 region: CASSAMDSSDTQYF. As DNA, the CDR3 is TGTGCCAGCTCCGCCATGGACAGTTCAGATACGCAGTATTTT.

The chain couples TRBV19 to TRBJ1-2, with unresolved D. Per germline, CDR1 LNHDA and CDR2 SQIVND (reference sequence). Trimming took 8 bases from V and 1 from J, leaving 5 bases between them. The CDR3 totals 11 residues. The CDR3 nucleotides read TGTGCCAGTGGAATTAACTATGGCTACACCTTC. Protein sequence: CASGINYGYTF.

The chain employs TRBV7-2 and TRBJ1-4; tentative D call: TRBD1 (6 bases). This CDR3 contains 13 residues. CDR1 SGHTA and CDR2 FQGNSA come from the germline V gene. The DNA of the CDR3 is TGTGCTACAAAAGGGGGACCCAATGAAAAACTGTTTTTT. Translating it yields CATKGGPNEKLFF.

The V and J genes are TRBV7-8 and TRBJ2-7; 8 bases fit TRBD1. The CDR3 contains 14 residues. From germline, CDR1 is SGHVS and CDR2 FQNEAQ. J was trimmed by 3 bases and V by 2 bases; bases with no gene match: 3. The chain's CDR3 is CASSLQGADYEQYF. The CDR3 DNA reads as TGTGCCAGCAGCTTACAGGGGGCCGACTACGAGCAGTACTTC.

This rearrangement joins TRBV5-8 to TRBJ2-1, with 8 bases identical to TRBD2. CDR3 size: 19 residues. The ends lost 1 base at V and 4 bases at J; junction bases unmatched: 16. The germline CDR1 and CDR2 sequences are SGHTS and YDEGEE. The CDR3: CASSLLTTSGAVAYNEQFF. CDR3 sequence (DNA): TGTGCCAGCAGCTTGTTAACAACTAGCGGTGCCGTAGCGTACAATGAGCAGTTCTTC.

This clone is medium-sized by share. The chain joins TRBV7-9 to TRBJ1-1; TRBD1 aligns across 7 bases. The CDR3 is 12 amino acids. Germline V gives CDR1 SEHNR, CDR2 FQNEAQ (reference sequence). V shed 4 bases, J shed 7 bases, and the junction held 3 bases outside the gene matches. The chain's CDR3 is CASSSGQIEAFF. CDR3 DNA: TGTGCCAGCAGCTCGGGACAGATTGAAGCTTTCTTT.

This clone was detected once. This sequence joins TRBV7-2 and TRBJ2-5; 12 bases line up with TRBD2. This CDR3 is 16 amino acids long. V gave up 4 bases and J gave up 5 bases; unmatched junction bases: 8. Germline loops: CDR1 SGHTA, CDR2 FQGNSA. CDR3 amino acids: CASSWRLAGADETQYF. As DNA, the CDR3 is TGTGCCAGCAGCTGGAGACTAGCGGGAGCGGATGAGACCCAGTACTTC.

V usage is TRBV6-5 and J usage is TRBJ1-2, with a tentative D call TRBD1 (5 bases). CDR3 length: 14 amino acids. V lost 0 bases to trimming and J lost 7 bases, with 12 bases between them. CDR1 and CDR2 from the germline V gene are MNHEY and SVGAGI. The CDR3, as DNA: TGTGCCAGCAGTTACTCATCCGGGGCGGGTGGCTACACCTTC. It codes for CASSYSSGAGGYTF.

This rearrangement joins TRBV7-2 to TRBJ2-5; TRBD1 agrees at 8 bases. Germline V gives CDR1 SGHTA, CDR2 FQGNSA. Germline trimming cut 6 bases from V and 3 bases from J; bases unmatched to any gene: 3. This CDR3 is 13 amino acids long. CDR3 in amino acids: CASSRTGKETQYF. As DNA, the CDR3 is TGTGCCAGCAGTAGGACAGGGAAAGAGACCCAGTACTTC.

This clone occurred once. The gene calls are TRBV6-5 and TRBJ1-5, with D possibly matching TRBD1 (6 bases). Germline-derived CDR1 and CDR2 are MNHEY and SVGAGI. Trimming took 10 bases from V and 0 from J, leaving 13 bases between them. CDR3 size: 14 residues. The CDR3 reads CATATGYSNQPQHF. CDR3 nucleotide sequence: TGTGCCACCGCAACAGGGTATAGCAATCAGCCCCAGCATTTT.

The chain joins TRBV29-1 to TRBJ2-1; 9 bases align to TRBD2. V lost 4 bases and J lost 9; bases outside the gene matches: 13. The germline V gene encodes CDR1 SQVTM and CDR2 ANQGSEA. This CDR3 has 15 amino acids. The CDR3 spells CSVVESSGEWGEQFF. The CDR3, as DNA: TGCAGCGTTGTTGAATCTAGCGGGGAGTGGGGTGAGCAGTTCTTC.

This chain joins TRBV18 and TRBJ2-3; 7 bases line up with TRBD2. V lost 2 bases, J lost 0 bases, and 8 bases stayed unmatched. This CDR3 is built from 17 residues. CDR1 is KGHSH and CDR2 is LQKENI in the germline V gene. Here the CDR3 DNA reads TGTGCCAGCTCACCAGTGGCTACTAGCGTTAGCACAGATACGCAGTATTTT. This sequence encodes CASSPVATSVSTDTQYF. Complete variable domain (other parts from reference TRBV18 and TRBJ2-3): NAGVMQNPRHLVRRRGQEARLRCSPMKGHSHVYWYRQLPEEGLKFMVYLQKENIIDESGMPKERFSAEFPKEGPSILRIQQVVRGDSAAYFCASSPVATSVSTDTQYFGPGTRLTVL.

V is TRBV11-2 and J is TRBJ1-4, with 10 bases that match TRBD1. This CDR3 comprises 15 residues. CDR1 and CDR2 (germline): SGHAT, FQNNGV. Trimming at V came to 4 bases and at J to 6 bases, leaving 5 bases not matched to a gene. The CDR3 DNA reads as TGTGCCAGCAGCTCGTGGACAGGGGGGGATGAAAAACTGTTTTTT. Translating gives CASSSWTGGDEKLFF.

The V call is TRBV2, the J call TRBJ2-1; 9 positions agree with TRBD2. Germline CDR1 reads SNHLY; CDR2 reads FYNNEI. The CDR3 consists of 15 residues. With 4 bases clipped from V and 4 bases from J, the junction kept 5 bases outside the gene matches. As DNA, the CDR3 is TGTGCCAGCAGTGGAAGCGGGAGGTGGTACAATGAGCAGTTCTTC. This encodes CASSGSGRWYNEQFF. Variable domain in full (rest from reference TRBV2 and TRBJ2-1): EPEVTQTPSHQVTQMGQEVILRCVPISNHLYFYWYRQILGQKVEFLVSFYNNEISEKSEIFDDQFSVERPDGSNFTLKIRSTKLEDSAMYFCASSGSGRWYNEQFFGPGTRLTVL.

This chain connects TRBV3-1 (or the pseudogene TRBV3-2) to TRBJ2-2, with a possible D match to TRBD1 (6 bases). Germline V gives CDR1 LGHDT, CDR2 YNNKEL (reference sequence). The CDR3 sequence is 16 residues long. Trimming stripped 2 bases from V and 5 bases from J, with 15 bases between. This CDR3 is CASSQKPGQRTGELFF. The CDR3 bases are TGTGCCAGCAGCCAAAAACCGGGACAACGAACCGGGGAGCTGTTTTTT.

The CDR3 spells CASSQDWGEKLFF. The CDR3 coding sequence is TGTGCCAGCAGCCAAGATTGGGGTGAAAAACTGTTTTTT. V and J are TRBV3-1 (or the pseudogene TRBV3-2) and TRBJ1-4; no reliable D call. The CDR3 sequence is 13 residues long. Deletions cut 0 bases from V and 7 bases from J, with 6 bases between. The germline CDR1 and CDR2 sequences are LGHDT and YNNKEL (reference sequence).

There are a few counts of this clone. The chain combines TRBV10-2 with TRBJ1-6, with D unclear. This CDR3 is built from 15 residues. Germline values: CDR1 WSHSY, CDR2 SAAADI. Trimming removed 8 bases at V and 0 bases at J, with 11 bases between. CDR3 sequence (DNA): TGCGCCAGCCGTGGAGGGAGCTCCTATAATTCACCCCTCCACTTT. It specifies CASRGGSSYNSPLHF.

The chain combines TRBV19 with TRBJ1-1, with no clear D. Trimming pared 1 base from V and 6 bases from J, leaving 9 bases between. The CDR3 is 13 residues long. Germline assignment: CDR1 LNHDA and CDR2 SQIVND (reference sequence). In DNA form, the CDR3 reads TGTGCCAGTAGTATAGGCCAGGTCTCTGAAGCTTTCTTT. This gives the protein CASSIGQVSEAFF.

The gene calls are TRBV7-9 and TRBJ2-3; D not certain. The germline gives CDR1 SEHNR, CDR2 FQNEAQ (reference sequence). Trimming removed 7 bases from V and 6 bases from J, with 11 bases in between. This CDR3 is 12 amino acids long. As DNA, the CDR3 is TGTGCCAGCAAGAATGATGGGGATACGCAGTATTTT. Translated: CASKNDGDTQYF.

This clone was seen a handful of times. The V gene is TRBV5-1, the J gene TRBJ2-3, with D possibly matching TRBD2 (5 bases). V was clipped by 0 bases and J by 0 bases, with 11 bases between them. The CDR3 length is 16 residues. The germline gives CDR1 SGHRS, CDR2 YFSETQ. CDR3 in amino acids: CASSLGGLTSTDTQYF. The CDR3 DNA reads TGCGCCAGCAGCTTGGGAGGGCTTACTAGCACAGATACGCAGTATTTT.

This chain connects TRBV2 to TRBJ2-7, with D hard to call. This CDR3 has 13 residues. Germline V gene data show CDR1 as SNHLY and CDR2 as FYNNEI. Trimming stripped 10 bases from V and 3 bases from J, with 16 bases between. In DNA, the CDR3 is TGTGCCACCAGGAATACAGTAAACTACGAGCAGTACTTC. Encoded protein: CATRNTVNYEQYF.

The chain is built from TRBV28 and TRBJ1-1; 12 bases are shared with TRBD1. The ends lost 8 bases at V and 8 bases at J; junction bases unmatched: 12. This CDR3 spans 15 amino acids. CDR1 MDHEN and CDR2 SYDVKM come from the germline V gene. This CDR3 is CASSAPGQGASEAFF. CDR3 bases: TGTGCCAGCTCCGCCCCGGGACAGGGGGCATCCGAAGCTTTCTTT. The whole variable domain, filled in from reference TRBV28 and TRBJ1-1, reads DVKVTQSSRYLVKRTGEKVFLECVQDMDHENMFWYRQDPGLGLRLIYFSYDVKMKEKGDIPEGYSVSREKKERFSLILESASTNQTSMYLCASSAPGQGASEAFFGQGTRLTVV.

The rearrangement joins TRBV2 to TRBJ1-3; D is unresolved. V dropped 4 bases and J dropped 3 bases, with 7 bases sitting between them. CDR1 is SNHLY, CDR2 FYNNEI, per germline. The CDR3 extends over 13 amino acids. CDR3 protein: CASSGGIGNTIYF. CDR3 in DNA: TGTGCCAGCAGTGGGGGAATTGGAAACACCATATATTTT.

This clone has only a few counts. This chain connects TRBV28 to TRBJ2-1, with 7 bases matching TRBD1. This CDR3 has 16 amino acids. Germline loops: CDR1 MDHEN, CDR2 SYDVKM. Unmatched junction bases numbered 10, after V lost 4 bases and J lost 4 bases. The CDR3 bases are TGTGCCAGCAGTTCACCGGGACAGAGGGGGTACAATGAGCAGTTCTTC. Encoded protein: CASSSPGQRGYNEQFF.

The CDR3: CASRPGGSYNEQFF. The DNA for the CDR3 is TGTGCCAGCAGACCGGGAGGCTCCTACAATGAGCAGTTCTTC. The rearrangement uses TRBV28 and TRBJ2-1; 7 bases are shared with TRBD2. CDR3 length: 14 residues. V trimming: 6 bases; J trimming: 0 bases; junction bases outside the gene matches: 2. Germline V gives CDR1 MDHEN, CDR2 SYDVKM. The full variable domain, rest sourced from reference TRBV28 and TRBJ2-1, is DVKVTQSSRYLVKRTGEKVFLECVQDMDHENMFWYRQDPGLGLRLIYFSYDVKMKEKGDIPEGYSVSREKKERFSLILESASTNQTSMYLCASRPGGSYNEQFFGPGTRLTVL.

This clone was counted a single time. The J gene is TRBJ2-7, the V gene TRBV6-5; 8 positions match TRBD2. The CDR3 has 15 residues. Trimming at V came to 0 bases and at J to 2 bases, leaving 3 bases not matched to a gene. Looked up from germline, CDR1 is MNHEY and CDR2 is SVGAGI. DNA of the CDR3: TGTGCCAGCAGTTACTCACTAGCGGATACCTACGAGCAGTACTTC. This encodes CASSYSLADTYEQYF.

V is TRBV9 and J is TRBJ2-2; 7 nucleotides line up with TRBD2. The CDR3 is made up of 15 amino acids. V shed 0 bases and J 5 bases; nucleotides not matched to a gene: 4. CDR1 and CDR2 (germline): SGDLS, YYNGEE. DNA for the CDR3: TGTGCCAGCAGCGTAGCGGGAGGACCTACCGGGGAGCTGTTTTTT. Translation gives CASSVAGGPTGELFF.